The 9 T cell receptor beta chains below all came from one sample that was sequenced in a study of T cell repertoires in cytomegalovirus infection (dated by TCRdb to about 2019). The run used an Illumina HiSeq 1500. Starting from the raw public reads, TCRdb applied fastp trimming at Q25, assembled clones with MiXCR and retained in-frame beta chains. Rows matching on CDR3 protein sequence are summarized as one entry with the most common DNA and genes. The sample table shows a few hundred thousand distinct CDR3 sequences, and roughly 34% are seen once. The top ten clones comprise 15% to 20% of the sample. The antigens for these receptors are not known. The treatment or condition label of this sample denotes: in vitro stimulation with specific CMV peptide epitopes to enrich CMV-specific T cells. The material sequenced was cultured PBMCs, taken from culture after CMV antigen stimulation. The receptor set was obtained from a human donor in good health (CMV status not recorded). Some clones in this sample may be carry-over from other donors' samples.

The chain carries TRBV19 and TRBJ2-2, with unresolved D. V gave up 3 bases and J gave up 4 bases, with 12 bases separating them. Germline V gene sequence: CDR1 LNHDA, CDR2 SQIVND (reference sequence). The CDR3 contains 15 residues. The CDR3 is CASSMGKGSTGELFF. The CDR3 DNA reads as TGTGCCAGTAGTATGGGTAAGGGTAGCACCGGGGAGCTGTTTTTT. The full variable domain, with the rest looked up from reference TRBV19 and TRBJ2-2, is DGGITQSPKYLFRKEGQNVTLSCEQNLNHDAMYWYRQDPGQGLRLIYYSQIVNDFQKGDIAEGYSVSREKKESFPLTVTSAQKNPTAFYLCASSMGKGSTGELFFGEGSRLTVL.

The CDR3 DNA is TGTGCCAGCAGCTCACAGGGATCAACTGGAAACACCATATATTTT. It encodes CASSSQGSTGNTIYF. The V and J genes are TRBV11-3 and TRBJ1-3; D is possibly TRBD1 (6 bases). The CDR3 contains 15 residues. Germline V lookup: CDR1 SGHNT, CDR2 YENEEA. The V gene lost 4 bases and the J gene lost 2 bases, with 12 bases spanning the gap.

A few counts support this clonotype. The rearrangement uses TRBV28 and TRBJ2-7; unclear D gene. V was trimmed by 2 bases and J by 3 bases, leaving 8 bases between them. The CDR3 is made up of 13 amino acids. Per germline, CDR1 MDHEN and CDR2 SYDVKM. CDR3 coding DNA: TGTGCCAGCAGTTTAGTGGGGATCTACGAGCAGTACTTC. Translated: CASSLVGIYEQYF.

This clonotype was recorded a few times. CDR3 amino acids: CASSWGPSSGNTIYF. DNA of the CDR3: TGTGCCAGCAGCTGGGGACCGAGCTCTGGAAACACCATATATTTT. The chain has TRBV7-9 and TRBJ1-3, with a tentative D call TRBD1 (5 bases). Germline CDR1 is SEHNR and CDR2 is FQNEAQ (reference sequence). Trimming shortened V by 4 bases and J by 0 bases, and 10 bases separated the two germline ends. The CDR3 is 15 residues long.

CDR3 sequence reads: CSARDLRRDYNEQFF. The CDR3 region has the DNA TGCAGTGCTAGAGATCTGCGACGAGACTACAATGAGCAGTTCTTC. The chain links TRBV20-1 to TRBJ2-1; D gene uncertain. Germline CDR1 is DFQATT and CDR2 is SNEGSKA (reference sequence). The V end was cut by 0 bases, the J end by 3 bases, with 12 bases between. The CDR3 contains 15 residues.

This chain links TRBV11-3 with TRBJ2-7; D not resolved. This CDR3 comprises 19 residues. Germline assignment: CDR1 SGHNT and CDR2 YENEEA. V shed 0 bases and J shed 0 bases, with 21 bases lying between them. CDR3 loop: CASSLDCEVGALYSYEQYF. CDR3 sequence (DNA): TGTGCCAGCAGCTTAGATTGTGAGGTCGGCGCATTGTACTCCTACGAGCAGTACTTC.

This clonotype turned up a few times. The J gene is TRBJ1-4, the V gene TRBV28; a weak D match, TRBD1 (5 bases). V was clipped by 5 bases and J by 8 bases, with 21 bases between them. Germline loops: CDR1 MDHEN, CDR2 SYDVKM. The CDR3 runs 16 residues. Here the CDR3 reads CASSNGGAGFAEKLFF. CDR3 in DNA: TGTGCCAGCAGTAATGGGGGTGCAGGGTTTGCCGAAAAACTGTTTTTT. The variable domain in full, completed from reference TRBV28 and TRBJ1-4, reads DVKVTQSSRYLVKRTGEKVFLECVQDMDHENMFWYRQDPGLGLRLIYFSYDVKMKEKGDIPEGYSVSREKKERFSLILESASTNQTSMYLCASSNGGAGFAEKLFFGSGTQLSVL.

This clonotype has at least ten counts. The DNA of the CDR3 is TGTGCCAGCAGTTTAGGTGTGGATCTAGGCATGACGGAGACCCAGTACTTC. Translated: CASSLGVDLGMTETQYF. The chain joins TRBV12-3 or TRBV12-4 to TRBJ2-5; D is unclear. Between the trimmed V and J ends, which lost 1 base and 5 bases, there was a span of 20 bases. CDR3 length equals 17 residues.

V is TRBV4-3 and J is TRBJ2-1; 12 positions match TRBD2. Germline CDR1 and CDR2: LGHNA and YSLEER. V shed 4 bases and J 6 bases; nucleotides not matched to a gene: 7. The CDR3 loop spans 16 amino acids. CDR3 sequence (DNA): TGCGCCAGCAGCCGGGAACTAGCGGGAGGCTTCAATGAGCAGTTCTTC. It codes for CASSRELAGGFNEQFF.